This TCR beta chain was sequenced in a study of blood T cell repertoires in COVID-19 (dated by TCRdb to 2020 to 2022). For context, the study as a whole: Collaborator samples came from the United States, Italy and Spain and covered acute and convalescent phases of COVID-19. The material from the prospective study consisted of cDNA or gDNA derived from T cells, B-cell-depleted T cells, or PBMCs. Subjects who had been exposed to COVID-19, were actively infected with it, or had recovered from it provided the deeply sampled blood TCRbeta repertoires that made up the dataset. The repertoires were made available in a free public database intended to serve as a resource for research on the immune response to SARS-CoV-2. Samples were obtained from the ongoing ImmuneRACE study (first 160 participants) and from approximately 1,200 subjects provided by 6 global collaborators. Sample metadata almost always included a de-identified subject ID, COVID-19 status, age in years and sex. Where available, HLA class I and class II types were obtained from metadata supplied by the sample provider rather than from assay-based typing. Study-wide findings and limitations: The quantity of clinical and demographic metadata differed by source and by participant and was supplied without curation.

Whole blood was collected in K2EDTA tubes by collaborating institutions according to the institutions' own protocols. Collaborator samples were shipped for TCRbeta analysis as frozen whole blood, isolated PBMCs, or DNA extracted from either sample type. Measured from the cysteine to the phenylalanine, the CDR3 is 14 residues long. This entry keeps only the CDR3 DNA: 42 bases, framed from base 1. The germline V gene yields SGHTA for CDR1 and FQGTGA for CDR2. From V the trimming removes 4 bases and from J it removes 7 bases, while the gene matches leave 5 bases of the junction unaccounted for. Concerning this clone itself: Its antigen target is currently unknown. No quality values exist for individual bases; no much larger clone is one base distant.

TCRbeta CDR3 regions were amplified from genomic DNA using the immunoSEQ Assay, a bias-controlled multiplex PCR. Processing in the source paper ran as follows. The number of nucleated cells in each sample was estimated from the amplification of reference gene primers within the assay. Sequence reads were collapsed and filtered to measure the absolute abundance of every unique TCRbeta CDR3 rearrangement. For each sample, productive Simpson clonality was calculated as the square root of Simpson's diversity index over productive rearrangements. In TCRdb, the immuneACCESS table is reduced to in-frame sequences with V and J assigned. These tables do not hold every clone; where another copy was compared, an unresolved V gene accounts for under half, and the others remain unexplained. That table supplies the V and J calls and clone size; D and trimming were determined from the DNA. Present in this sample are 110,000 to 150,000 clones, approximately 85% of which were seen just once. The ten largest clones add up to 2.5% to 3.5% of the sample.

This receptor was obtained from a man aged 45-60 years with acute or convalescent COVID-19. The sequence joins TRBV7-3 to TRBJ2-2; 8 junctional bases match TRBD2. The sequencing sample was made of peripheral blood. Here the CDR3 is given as CASSSGLEIGELFF. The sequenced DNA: TGTGCCAGCAGCTCGGGACTAGAGATCGGGGAGCTGTTTTTT.